This T cell receptor (beta chain) was captured in a study of OX40 agonist ivuxolimab in advanced cancers. The overall study: Subjects had a mean age of about 57 years, with a range of 23 to 79; around 84% were male. Overall study results and limits: The authors also found low normalized T-cell clonal expansion in some nonresponders.

Comments on this clone: As yet, its antigen is unknown.

Profiled with immunoSEQ multiplex PCR; TCRdb holds only in-frame clones, not every one. The table shows under 70,000 clones, with about 88% occurring only once. Trimming removed 0 bases from V and 6 bases from J, with 9 bases in between. The CDR3 totals 13 residues. Looked up from germline, CDR1 is SGHDT and CDR2 is YYEEEE. The sample here was CD4+ or CD8+ T cells sorted from blood, taken in a trial of the OX40 agonist ivuxolimab. The origin of this receptor is an adult with an advanced solid tumor such as melanoma, head and neck, liver or kidney cancer. The chain links TRBV5-6 to TRBJ1-2; D is perhaps TRBD1 (5 bases). CDR3 region: CASSLDRRDGYTF. CDR3 DNA: TGTGCCAGCAGCTTGGACAGGCGAGATGGCTACACCTTC.